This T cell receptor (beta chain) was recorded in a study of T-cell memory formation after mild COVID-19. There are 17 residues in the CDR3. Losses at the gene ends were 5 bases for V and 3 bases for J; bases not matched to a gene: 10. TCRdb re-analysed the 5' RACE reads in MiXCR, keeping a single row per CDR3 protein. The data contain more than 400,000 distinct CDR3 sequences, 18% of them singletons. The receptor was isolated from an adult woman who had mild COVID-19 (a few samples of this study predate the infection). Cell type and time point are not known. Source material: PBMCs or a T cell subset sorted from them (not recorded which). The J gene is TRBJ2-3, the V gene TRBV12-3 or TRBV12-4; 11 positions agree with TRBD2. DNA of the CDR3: TGTGCCAGCAGTCTGGTAGCGGGGGGGCCGGGGACAGATACGCAGTATTTT. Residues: CASSLVAGGPGTDTQYF.